A selection of T cell receptor beta chains follows, all from one sample in a study of T cell responses to AZD1222 COVID-19 vaccine. Profiling relied on immunoSEQ multiplex PCR, and the TCRdb table lists in-frame clones only, not all of them. This repertoire shows 250,000 or so clones, 80% to 95% found once; its top ten account for less than 0.6%. The sample in question was peripheral blood, obtained on day 0 of AZD1222 vaccination. These receptors were collected from an adult in good health. Both conserved end residues are part of each CDR3. The D gene is left open where the match is weak. Clone size is stated in some rows and not others, as once, few, many or a class when expanded.

j_call,d_call,clone_size,v_call,cdr3_nt,cdr3_aa
TRBJ1-3,-,-,TRBV28,TGTGCCAGCAGTTTAGCGGCGTCATCTGGAAACACCATATATTTT,CASSLAASSGNTIYF
TRBJ1-1,-,-,TRBV18,TGTGCCAGCTCACCGCGTGGGGGGGAAGCTTTCTTT,CASSPRGGEAFF
TRBJ2-2,-,-,TRBV29-1,TGCAGCGTCGACAGGACGAACACCGGGGAGCTGTTTTTT,CSVDRTNTGELFF
TRBJ1-6,-,few,TRBV5-1,TGCGCCAGCAGCTTGGGGCAGACGGCAAGCCATAATTCACCCCTCCACTTT,CASSLGQTASHNSPLHF
TRBJ2-1,-,-,TRBV28,TGTGCCAGCAGTTTCCCCGGGACGAACAATGAGCAGTTCTTC,CASSFPGTNNEQFF
TRBJ1-5,TRBD1,-,TRBV6-2/TRBV6-3,TGTGCCAGCAGTTATCGGGACAGGGGGCTTAGCAATCAGCCCCAGCATTTT,CASSYRDRGLSNQPQHF
TRBJ2-1,TRBD1,-,TRBV3-1/TRBV3-2,TGTGCCAGCAGCCGTACTCAGGGGGCTTTTTACAATGAGCAGTTCTTC,CASSRTQGAFYNEQFF
TRBJ2-7,-,-,TRBV2,TGTGCCAGCAATTCCGGGCCTCTTTCCTACGAGCAGTACTTC,CASNSGPLSYEQYF
TRBJ2-1,TRBD2,-,TRBV6-6,TGTGCCAGCAGTAGGACTAGCGGCATCTTAGGTGAGCAGTTCTTC,CASSRTSGILGEQFF
TRBJ2-2,-,-,TRBV28,TGTGCCAGCAGTTCATCCCTTAGGGTAGGGACCGGGGAGCTGTTTTTT,CASSSSLRVGTGELFF
TRBJ2-7,TRBD1,-,TRBV19,TGTGCCAGTAGTAGCGGACAGGGGTACGAGCAGTACTTC,CASSSGQGYEQYF
TRBJ1-1,TRBD1,-,TRBV18,TGTGCCAGCTCACCAGGTACAGGGGCTAAGAACACTGAAGCTTTCTTT,CASSPGTGAKNTEAFF
TRBJ1-1,-,-,TRBV12-3/TRBV12-4,TGTGCCAGCGGGGGACCCACTGAAGCTTTCTTT,CASGGPTEAFF
TRBJ2-7,-,-,TRBV2,TGTGCCAGCAGTGAAAGGGCAGGCCTTAGCTCCTACGAGCAGTACTTC,CASSERAGLSSYEQYF
TRBJ1-1,-,-,TRBV12-3/TRBV12-4,TGTGCCAGCAGAACTCGGTTCACTGAAGCTTTCTTT,CASRTRFTEAFF
TRBJ1-5,-,once,TRBV7-9,TGTGCCAGCAGCTTAGCGGGAGGAGATCAGCCCCAGCATTTT,CASSLAGGDQPQHF
TRBJ2-3,-,once,TRBV4-1,TGCGCCAGCAGCCACCAGGGCACAGATACGCAGTATTTT,CASSHQGTDTQYF
TRBJ2-5,-,-,TRBV12-3/TRBV12-4,TGTGCCAGCAGTTTTGTACAGCAAGAGACCCAGTACTTC,CASSFVQQETQYF
TRBJ1-2,-,once,TRBV5-1,TGCGCCAGCAGCTTGGCCGGGGAAAACTATGGCTACACCTTC,CASSLAGENYGYTF
TRBJ1-5,-,-,TRBV28,TGTGCCACCCAAGAGGGTATCAGCAATCAGCCCCAGCATTTT,CATQEGISNQPQHF
TRBJ2-7,-,once,TRBV7-2,TGTGCCAGCAGCTTCGGGATCTCCTACGAGCAGTACTTC,CASSFGISYEQYF
TRBJ1-1,-,few,TRBV21-1,TGTGCCAGCAGCACCCGACAGGGCCTTTTT,CASSTRQGLF
TRBJ2-3,TRBD1,-,TRBV5-1,TGCGCCAGCAGCTCACGACAGGGGACAGATACGCAGTATTTT,CASSSRQGTDTQYF
TRBJ1-5,-,-,TRBV6-1,TGTGCCAGCAGTGAGGGGGGAGGCAATCAGCCCCAGCATTTT,CASSEGGGNQPQHF
TRBJ2-2,-,-,TRBV21-1,TGTGCCAGCAGCAAAATAGGGGGAGTCGGGAGTAACACCGGGGAGCTGTTTTTT,CASSKIGGVGSNTGELFF
TRBJ1-1,-,-,TRBV7-2,TGTGCCAGCAGCCTAAACCGCAGGGAAACTGAAGCTTTCTTT,CASSLNRRETEAFF
TRBJ2-3,TRBD1,-,TRBV6-2/TRBV6-3,TGTGCCAGCAGTTACGGACAGGGAGCATCGTATACGCAGTATTTT,CASSYGQGASYTQYF
TRBJ2-3,-,-,TRBV4-2,TGTGCCAGCAGCCAAGGGTTTGGCACAGATACGCAGTATTTT,CASSQGFGTDTQYF
TRBJ1-1,TRBD1,once,TRBV2,TGTGCCAGCGGGGGGACAGGAAGGACTGAAGCTTTCTTT,CASGGTGRTEAFF
TRBJ2-3,-,-,TRBV10-3,TGTGCCATCAGTGAGTCAGGTGAGGATACGCAGTATTTT,CAISESGEDTQYF
TRBJ2-3,TRBD2,-,TRBV28,TGTGCCAGCAGACCCGGGACTAGTATCTGGTATTTT,CASRPGTSIWYF
TRBJ1-6,-,-,TRBV7-2,TGTGCCAGCAGCCCGCTTTATACAGGGAATTCACCCCTCCACTTT,CASSPLYTGNSPLHF
TRBJ2-2,TRBD2,-,TRBV4-2,TGTGCCAGCAGCCAAGCGGGAGGGGGTGCCGGGGAGCTGTTTTTT,CASSQAGGGAGELFF
TRBJ1-2,TRBD1,-,TRBV2,TGTGCCAGCAGGGCGGGTAGGGACAGGGATGGCTACACCTTC,CASRAGRDRDGYTF
TRBJ2-2,-,-,TRBV18,TGTGCCAGCTCACCTGTTGGCTTGAACACCGGGGAGCTGTTTTTT,CASSPVGLNTGELFF
TRBJ1-5,TRBD1,-,TRBV7-2,TGTGCCAGCAGCATACGGACAGGGGATTATGGTCAGCCCCAGCATTTT,CASSIRTGDYGQPQHF
TRBJ1-1,-,-,TRBV3-1/TRBV3-2,TGTGCCAGCAGCCAAGTGGAAGGCACTGAAGCTTTCTTT,CASSQVEGTEAFF
TRBJ2-7,TRBD1,once,TRBV5-8,TGTGCCAGCAGCACCCGGGACAGGCTTTGGGAGCAGTACTTC,CASSTRDRLWEQYF
TRBJ1-2,TRBD1,-,TRBV11-3,TGTGCCAGCAGCAAACAGGGGTGCTATGGCTACACCTTC,CASSKQGCYGYTF
TRBJ2-7,TRBD2,-,TRBV3-1/TRBV3-2,TGTGCCAGCAGCCAAGGGACTAGCGGGGGCCCGGGCTCCTACGAGCAGTACTTC,CASSQGTSGGPGSYEQYF
TRBJ2-7,-,-,TRBV5-1,TGCGCCAGCAGCTCGGGGACACCCAACCCCTACGAGCAGTACTTC,CASSSGTPNPYEQYF
TRBJ2-7,-,-,TRBV4-1,TGCGCCAGCAGCCAAGGTGGGCTCCGGCGCCACGAGCAGTACTTC,CASSQGGLRRHEQYF
TRBJ2-5,-,-,TRBV7-7,TGTGCTAGCAGCCCTACAGGGCAACGAGAGACCCAGTACTTC,CASSPTGQRETQYF
TRBJ1-1,-,-,TRBV27,TGTGCCAGCAGGGGAGGGGGACACAAGAACACTGAAGCTTTCTTT,CASRGGGHKNTEAFF
TRBJ1-1,TRBD1,-,TRBV28,TGTGCCAGCAGAGAGACAGGGATCTCCTATGGAGCTTTCTTT,CASRETGISYGAFF
TRBJ1-1,-,-,TRBV2,TGTGCCAGCAAGGCCCCCGGGACTGAAGCTTTCTTT,CASKAPGTEAFF
TRBJ2-1,-,-,TRBV18,TGTGCCAGCTCGAGGGACTCAAACAATGAGCAGTTCTTC,CASSRDSNNEQFF
TRBJ2-7,TRBD1,-,TRBV12-3/TRBV12-4,TGTGCCAGCGCATCCAAGGGGGCGGACGAGCAGTACTTC,CASASKGADEQYF